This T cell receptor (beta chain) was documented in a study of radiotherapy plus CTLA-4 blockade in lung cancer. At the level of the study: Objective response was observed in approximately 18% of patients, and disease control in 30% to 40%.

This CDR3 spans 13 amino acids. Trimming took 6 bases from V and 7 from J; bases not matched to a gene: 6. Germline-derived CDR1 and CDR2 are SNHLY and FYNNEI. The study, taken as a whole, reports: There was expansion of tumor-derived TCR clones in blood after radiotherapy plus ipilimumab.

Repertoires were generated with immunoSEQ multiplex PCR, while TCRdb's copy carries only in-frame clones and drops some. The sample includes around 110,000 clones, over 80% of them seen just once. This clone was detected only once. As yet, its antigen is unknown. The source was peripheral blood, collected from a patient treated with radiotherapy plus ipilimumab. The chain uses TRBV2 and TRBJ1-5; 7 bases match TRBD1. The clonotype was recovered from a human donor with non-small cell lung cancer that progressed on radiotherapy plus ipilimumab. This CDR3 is CASRQGVGQPQHF. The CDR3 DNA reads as TGTGCCAGCAGGCAGGGGGTCGGACAGCCCCAGCATTTT.